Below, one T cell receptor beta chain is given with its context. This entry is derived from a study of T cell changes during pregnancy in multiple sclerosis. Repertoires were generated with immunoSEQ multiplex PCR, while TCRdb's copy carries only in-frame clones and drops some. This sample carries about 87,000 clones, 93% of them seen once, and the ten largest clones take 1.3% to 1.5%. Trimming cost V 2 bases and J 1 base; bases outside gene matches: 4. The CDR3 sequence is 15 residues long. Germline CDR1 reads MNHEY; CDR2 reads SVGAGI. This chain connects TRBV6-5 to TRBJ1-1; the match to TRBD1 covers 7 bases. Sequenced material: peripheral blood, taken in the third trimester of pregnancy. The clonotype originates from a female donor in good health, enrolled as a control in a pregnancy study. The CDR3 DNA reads TGTGCCAGCAGTTACCATAGACAGGGGAACACTGAAGCTTTCTTT. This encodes CASSYHRQGNTEAFF.